The clone carrying this T cell receptor (beta chain) was seen once. The antigen is undetermined. Using immunoSEQ multiplex PCR, the repertoire was profiled, and TCRdb retains in-frame clones only, with some absent. The data contain 72,000 or so clones, under 90% of them singletons. V was clipped by 4 bases and J by 0 bases, with 13 bases between them. Germline lookup yields CDR1 SGHTA and CDR2 FQGNSA. The CDR3 is made up of 15 amino acids. The data are from a study of OX40 agonist ivuxolimab in advanced cancers. Whole-study context: The patients' treatment was ivuxolimab, an agonistic anti-OX40 (CD134) antibody. Participants, 82.7% male, averaged about 56 years of age, ranging from about 20 to 80.

Study-level findings and limits: Expanded clones were, on average, more numerous in CD8+ T cells than in CD4+. Undetermined was the antigen specificity of the expanded peripheral T cells.

This sample comprised CD4+ or CD8+ T cells sorted from blood, obtained in a trial of the OX40 agonist ivuxolimab. The V gene is TRBV7-2, the J gene TRBJ2-7, with D unclear. The receptor's source is an adult with an advanced solid tumor such as melanoma, head and neck, liver or kidney cancer. The CDR3, as DNA: TGTGCCAGCAGCTCGCAGACCGTTAGCTCCTACGAGCAGTACTTC. Protein product: CASSSQTVSSYEQYF.